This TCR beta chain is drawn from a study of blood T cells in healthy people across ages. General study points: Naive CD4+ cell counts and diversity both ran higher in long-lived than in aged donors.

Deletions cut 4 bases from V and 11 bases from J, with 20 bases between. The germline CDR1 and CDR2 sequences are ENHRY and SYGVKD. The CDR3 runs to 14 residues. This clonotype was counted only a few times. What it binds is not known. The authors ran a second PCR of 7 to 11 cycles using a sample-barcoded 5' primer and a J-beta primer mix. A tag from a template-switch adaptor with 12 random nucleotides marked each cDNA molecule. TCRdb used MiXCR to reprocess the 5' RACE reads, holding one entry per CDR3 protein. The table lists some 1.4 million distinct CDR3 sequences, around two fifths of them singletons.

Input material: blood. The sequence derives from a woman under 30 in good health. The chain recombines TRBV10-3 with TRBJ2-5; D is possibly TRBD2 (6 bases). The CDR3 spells CAISVSAGPYAQYF. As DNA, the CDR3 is TGTGCCATCAGTGTGAGCGCGGGACCCTACGCGCAGTACTTC.